The 15 T cell receptor beta chains below were found in one sample sequenced in a study of beta chain features in type 1 diabetes. What was sequenced were expressed TCRB transcripts, since all of the isolated RNA had been reverse transcribed. Sequenced by immunoSEQ multiplex PCR; TCRdb stores in-frame clones only, minus some. The repertoire holds 200,000 to 300,000 clones, less than 15% seen once, with 0.025% to 0.03% in the top ten. Sample: naive CD4+ T cells from blood. The source of these receptors is a woman between 40 and 50 years old in good health.

The sample holds a few counts of this clone. V and J are TRBV5-4 and TRBJ2-5; D is perhaps TRBD1 (6 bases). V lost 2 bases and J 1 base, leaving 15 bases between the germline ends. CDR3 length equals 16 residues. Per germline, CDR1 SGHNT and CDR2 YYREEE (reference sequence). The CDR3 spells CASSLTGLSIQETQYF. Here the CDR3 DNA reads TGTGCCAGCAGCTTAACAGGGTTGAGCATCCAAGAGACCCAGTACTTC.

In its sample, this clone was seen a few times. The chain joins TRBV7-2 to TRBJ2-1; D remains ambiguous. V was pared by 9 bases and J by 0 bases, with 9 bases between. Germline CDR1 SGHTA, CDR2 FQGNSA. CDR3 length: 13 residues. The CDR3 sequence is CASVSSSYNEQFF. CDR3 in DNA: TGTGCCAGTGTTAGCAGCTCCTACAATGAGCAGTTCTTC.

This clone was seen more than once but under ten times. The chain has TRBV9 and TRBJ2-7, with D possibly TRBD2 on 5 matching bases. Germline V lookup: CDR1 SGDLS, CDR2 YYNGEE. V dropped 0 bases and J dropped 2 bases, with 12 bases sitting between them. CDR3 size: 15 residues. The CDR3 nucleotides read TGTGCCAGCAGCGTAGGGGCAGCCGGGGCCTACGAGCAGTACTTC. Translation gives CASSVGAAGAYEQYF.

This clone was found a few times. This sequence joins TRBV5-7 and TRBJ1-2; D gene unclear. TRBV5-7 is an ORF; its function is uncertain. The germline V and J ends were trimmed by 7 bases and 8 bases, with 12 bases remaining between them. This CDR3 is 11 amino acids long. CDR3 protein: CASPEEPGYTF. The CDR3 DNA follows: TGTGCCAGCCCCGAGGAGCCCGGCTACACCTTC.

The sample holds a few counts of this clone. This chain links TRBV5-1 with TRBJ2-7, with 8 bases that match TRBD1. The V segment lost 0 bases and the J segment 3 bases; nucleotides outside the gene matches: 5. This CDR3 spans 15 amino acids. The V gene's germline CDR1 is SGHRS and CDR2 YFSETQ. CDR3 sequence: CASSLDTGGNYEQYF. The DNA for the CDR3 is TGCGCCAGCAGCTTGGACACAGGGGGGAACTACGAGCAGTACTTC.

The chain uses TRBV6-6 and TRBJ2-1; D gene ambiguous. The germline gives CDR1 MNHNY, CDR2 SVGAGI (reference sequence). The V end lost 7 bases, the J end lost 10 bases, and 14 bases lay between the germline ends. The CDR3 has 12 residues. The CDR3 nucleotides read TGTGCCAGCAACGTACCCGCCGGGGAGCAGTTCTTC. This sequence encodes CASNVPAGEQFF.

V usage is TRBV5-1 and J usage is TRBJ1-1, with TRBD1 matching over 9 bases. The V gene's germline CDR1 is SGHRS and CDR2 YFSETQ. This CDR3 contains 15 residues. After removal of 4 bases from V and 1 base from J, the junction contained 5 bases not matched to a gene. The CDR3 region is CASSEQGQGNTEAFF. CDR3 bases: TGCGCCAGCAGCGAACAGGGACAGGGGAACACTGAAGCTTTCTTT.

The gene calls are TRBV4-3 and TRBJ2-5, with D perhaps matching TRBD1 (5 bases). Germline CDR1 is LGHNA and CDR2 is YSLEER. CDR3 length equals 18 residues. Deletions cut 2 bases from V and 1 base from J, with 20 bases between. CDR3 bases: TGCGCCAGCAGCCAATTATCACGCGGACACCAAACCCAAGAGACCCAGTACTTC. Protein sequence: CASSQLSRGHQTQETQYF.

This clone appeared a few times. The chain carries TRBV9 and TRBJ2-3; 10 nucleotides agree with TRBD2. Germline V CDR1 and CDR2: SGDLS, YYNGEE. This CDR3 has 19 amino acids. V shed 2 bases, J shed 4 bases, and the junction held 16 bases outside the gene matches. DNA of the CDR3: TGTGCCAGCAGCGTCTTCCCCCCCCGGGTAGCGGGGGGCCCAGATACGCAGTATTTT. Its translation is CASSVFPPRVAGGPDTQYF.

The chain couples TRBV14 to TRBJ2-7, with no clear D. CDR1 is SGHDN and CDR2 is FVKESK in the germline V gene. CDR3 length equals 17 residues. Trimming left V 1 base short and J 5 bases short, with 21 bases between. The CDR3 sequence: CASSQVNPWQAQDEQYF. For the CDR3, the DNA is TGTGCCAGCAGCCAAGTTAATCCGTGGCAGGCCCAGGACGAGCAGTACTTC.

This clone was seen a few times. The rearrangement uses TRBV6-5 and TRBJ2-7, with TRBD2 identical over 12 bases. V lost 5 bases and J lost 1; bases outside the gene matches: 3. This CDR3 comprises 15 residues. Germline V gene lookup returns CDR1 MNHEY and CDR2 SVGAGI. The CDR3, as DNA: TGTGCCAGCAGTCGCGGACTAGCGGGGTCCTACGAGCAGTACTTC. Translating gives CASSRGLAGSYEQYF.

The rearrangement links TRBV6-1 to TRBJ1-1, with no clear D. This CDR3 contains 13 residues. Germline V gene data show CDR1 as MNHNS and CDR2 as SASEGT. V was clipped by 0 bases and J by 6 bases, with 8 bases between them. The CDR3 is CASSEARFSEAFF. DNA of the CDR3: TGTGCCAGCAGTGAAGCGCGGTTTTCTGAAGCTTTCTTT.

This clone was detected a few times. CDR3 sequence: CASSPQGASYEQYF. CDR3 nucleotides: TGTGCCAGCAGCCCGCAAGGGGCTTCCTACGAGCAGTACTTC. The chain joins TRBV5-5 to TRBJ2-7; maybe TRBD1 (5 bases). V lost 4 bases and J 1 base, leaving 12 bases between the germline ends. The CDR3 has 14 amino acids. Germline values: CDR1 SGHKS, CDR2 YYEKEE (reference sequence).

This clone was picked up a small number of times. The chain joins TRBV9 to TRBJ2-1; TRBD1 matches at 10 bases. This CDR3 comprises 16 residues. V lost 4 bases to trimming and J lost 10 bases; unmatched junction nucleotides: 14. CDR1 and CDR2 from the germline V gene are SGDLS and YYNGEE. The chain's CDR3 is CASSPRTGGYRDEQFF. CDR3 sequence (DNA): TGTGCCAGCAGCCCAAGGACAGGGGGTTATAGGGACGAGCAGTTCTTC.

This clone was seen only a few times. The chain is built from TRBV7-2 and TRBJ2-1; 7 nucleotides line up with TRBD1. Looked up from germline, CDR1 is SGHTA and CDR2 is FQGNSA. CDR3 length equals 15 residues. Trimming cost V 5 bases and J 4 bases; bases outside gene matches: 8. This CDR3 reads CASSRDSAYYNEQFF. The CDR3 DNA follows: TGTGCCAGCAGCCGGGACAGTGCTTATTACAATGAGCAGTTCTTC.